The 27 T cell receptor beta chains reported below all come from one sample, sequenced in a study of PD-1 blockade in classical Hodgkin lymphoma. The protocol was immunoSEQ multiplex PCR, while the TCRdb copy is restricted to in-frame clones and leaves out a portion. This table has more than 140,000 clones, 78% appearing once. Each and every patient relapsed after autologous stem cell transplantation, and patients got differing brentuximab vedotin exposure. The sample consisted of peripheral blood mononuclear cells (PBMCs), taken before the second cycle of nivolumab. The receptors derive from a human donor with classical Hodgkin lymphoma.

This clone was seen a few times. This sequence joins TRBV6-1 and TRBJ1-2, with a weak D call TRBD1 (5 bases). Germline CDR1 and CDR2: MNHNS and SASEGT. The CDR3 length is 11 residues. Trimming took 7 bases from V and 4 from J, leaving 7 bases between them. CDR3 amino acids: CASKDIYGYTF. CDR3 nucleotide sequence: TGTGCCAGCAAGGACATCTATGGCTACACCTTC.

The chain links TRBV6-5 to TRBJ2-1; 9 nucleotides line up with TRBD2. CDR3 length equals 15 residues. The trim removed 5 bases at V and 6 bases at J, leaving 8 bases unmatched. The germline V gene has CDR1 MNHEY and CDR2 SVGAGI. The CDR3 nucleotides read TGTGCCAGCAGTCCTCTGACTAGCGGCCCCAATGAGCAGTTCTTC. It translates to CASSPLTSGPNEQFF.

This clone was found a few times. The chain employs TRBV10-3 and TRBJ1-1, with 9 bases matching TRBD1. CDR1 and CDR2 (germline): ENHRY, SYGVKD. J lost 3 bases, V lost 4 bases, and 6 bases had no gene match. The CDR3 is 15 amino acids. CDR3 in DNA: TGTGCCATCAGTGGAGGGACAGGGAGGGACACTGAAGCTTTCTTT. Amino acid sequence: CAISGGTGRDTEAFF.

Of note for this clone: The junction and the germline gene differ at one end; a read error may be behind it. This CDR3 is also generated by other DNA sequences in the sample. This chain uses TRBV6-4 with TRBJ2-5; 9 nucleotides align to TRBD1. CDR1 and CDR2 (germline): MRHNA, SNTAGT. This CDR3 is 13 amino acids long. This chain's CDR3 is CASTSDRGETQYF. The CDR3 coding sequence is TGTGCCAGCACCTCGGACAGGGGAGAGACTCAGTACTTC.

The CDR3 coding sequence is TGCGCCAGCAGCCAAGGGGTAGCAGAAGACTCTGGAAACACCATATATTTT. Amino acids: CASSQGVAEDSGNTIYF. The chain carries TRBV4-1 and TRBJ1-3, with D uncertain. In germline, CDR1 is MGHRA, CDR2 YSYEKL. The V end was cut by 1 base, the J end by 0 bases, with 13 bases between. The CDR3 sequence is 17 residues long.

The V gene is TRBV19, the J gene TRBJ1-4; D possibly corresponds to TRBD1 (5 bases). Germline V gene lookup returns CDR1 LNHDA and CDR2 SQIVND (reference sequence). This CDR3 has 16 amino acids. Trimming pared 1 base from V and 8 bases from J, leaving 17 bases between. In DNA, the CDR3 is TGTGCCAGTAGTATAGGGCTGATCATCTCAGGGGAAAAACTGTTTTTT. It specifies CASSIGLIISGEKLFF.

The V call is TRBV4-1, the J call TRBJ2-7; 7 bases line up with TRBD2. The CDR3 has 13 amino acids. CDR1 and CDR2 from the germline V gene are MGHRA and YSYEKL. Losses at the gene ends were 5 bases for V and 1 base for J; bases not matched to a gene: 2. This CDR3 reads CASSTRESYEQYF. Written as DNA, the CDR3 is TGCGCCAGCAGCACGCGGGAGTCCTACGAGCAGTACTTC.

The genes are TRBV6-6 and TRBJ2-3; D call uncertain. From germline, CDR1 is MNHNY and CDR2 SVGAGI (reference sequence). This CDR3 is 13 amino acids long. V gave up 0 bases and J gave up 5 bases, with 6 bases separating them. The CDR3 region has the DNA TGTGCCAGCAGTTACTCAGTACGAGATACGCAGTATTTT. Translating it yields CASSYSVRDTQYF.

V and J are TRBV6-5 and TRBJ2-2, with D uncertain. V shed 0 bases and J shed 5 bases, with 7 bases lying between them. This CDR3 has 14 residues. CDR1 MNHEY and CDR2 SVGAGI come from the germline V gene. The CDR3 region is CASSYSPLTGELFF. In DNA form, the CDR3 reads TGTGCCAGCAGTTACTCCCCCCTTACCGGGGAGCTGTTTTTT.

The V gene is TRBV7-9, the J gene TRBJ1-1; 7 bases match TRBD1. The germline gives CDR1 SEHNR, CDR2 FQNEAQ (reference sequence). J was trimmed by 6 bases and V by 4 bases; bases with no gene match: 11. The CDR3 totals 15 residues. CDR3 loop: CASSSRTGSGAEAFF. CDR3 sequence (DNA): TGTGCCAGCAGCTCCCGGACAGGCTCGGGGGCTGAAGCTTTCTTT. Full variable domain (missing parts from reference TRBV7-9 and TRBJ1-1): DTGVSQNPRHKITKRGQNVTFRCDPISEHNRLYWYRQTLGQGPEFLTYFQNEAQLEKSRLLSDRFSAERPKGSFSTLEIQRTEQGDSAMYLCASSSRTGSGAEAFFGQGTRLTVV.

This clone has a single count. The chain employs TRBV6-5 and TRBJ2-7; maybe TRBD1 (5 bases). CDR1 is MNHEY, CDR2 SVGAGI, per germline. CDR3 length: 15 amino acids. Trimming removed 5 bases at V and 0 bases at J, with 14 bases between. CDR3 in amino acids: CASSAWGLSSYEQYF. The CDR3 coding sequence is TGTGCCAGCAGTGCCTGGGGCCTGAGCTCCTACGAGCAGTACTTC.

The gene calls are TRBV9 and TRBJ2-3, with D possibly matching TRBD2 (7 bases). There are 15 residues in the CDR3. CDR1 and CDR2 (germline): SGDLS, YYNGEE. The V end was cut by 2 bases, the J end by 4 bases, with 14 bases between. CDR3 amino acids: CASSVRGAVSDTQYF. DNA for the CDR3: TGTGCCAGCAGCGTTCGGGGGGCGGTTTCAGATACGCAGTATTTT.

About this clone itself: Other DNA sequences in this specimen translate into the identical CDR3. The rearrangement links TRBV6-6 to TRBJ2-2; no reliable D call. V lost 6 bases to trimming and J lost 1 base, with 3 bases between them. CDR3 length: 12 residues. Germline V gene data show CDR1 as MNHNY and CDR2 as SVGAGI (reference sequence). CDR3 loop: CASSRNTGELFF. Written as DNA, the CDR3 is TGTGCCAGCAGCCGGAACACCGGGGAGCTGTTTTTT.

As for this clone: An end of the junction does not agree with germline; a read error may underlie this. The chain joins TRBV4-1 to TRBJ2-3, with 7 bases identical to TRBD2. CDR1 is MGHRA, CDR2 YSYEKL, per germline. This CDR3 has 16 residues. This chain's CDR3 is CASSSTGGGATDTQYF. CDR3 bases: TGTGCCAGCAGCTCCACTGGCGGGGGAGCCACAGATACGCAGTATTTT.

The chain is built from TRBV7-8 and TRBJ2-2; 8 bases agree with TRBD2. Germline values: CDR1 SGHVS, CDR2 FQNEAQ. This CDR3 comprises 13 residues. The junction had 3 bases not matched to a gene; V was cut back by 5 bases and J by 7 bases. CDR3 loop: CASSASGHGELFF. In nucleotides, the CDR3 is TGTGCCAGCAGCGCTAGCGGGCACGGGGAGCTGTTTTTT.

In DNA form, the CDR3 reads TGTGCCAGCAGGGGGACTAGCGGTTCCTTTAAACTGTTCTTC. It is translated as CASRGTSGSFKLFF. The chain joins TRBV6-5 to TRBJ2-1, with 11 positions matching TRBD2. The germline gives CDR1 MNHEY, CDR2 SVGAGI. The CDR3 spans 14 residues. Losses at the gene ends were 6 bases for V and 15 bases for J; bases not matched to a gene: 13.

This chain links TRBV6-1 with TRBJ1-4, with 7 bases that match TRBD1. The CDR3 totals 13 residues. CDR1 and CDR2 from the germline V gene are MNHNS and SASEGT. Trimming took 6 bases from V and 5 from J; bases not matched to a gene: 3. In DNA, the CDR3 is TGTGCCAGCAGGACAGGGTCCAATGAAAAACTGTTTTTT. The encoded protein is CASRTGSNEKLFF.

The J gene is TRBJ2-5, the V gene TRBV7-9; no reliable D call. Trimming shortened V by 5 bases and J by 7 bases, and 17 bases separated the two germline ends. There are 14 residues in the CDR3. Germline V gene data show CDR1 as SEHNR and CDR2 as FQNEAQ (reference sequence). CDR3 sequence reads: CASSKKTDGGTQYF. DNA for the CDR3: TGTGCCAGCAGCAAGAAAACGGACGGTGGGACCCAGTACTTC.

With respect to this clone: Compared with germline, one end of the junction differs, possibly owing to a read error. The chain uses TRBV2 and TRBJ1-5, with 8 bases lining up with TRBD1. This CDR3 is 14 amino acids long. From germline, CDR1 is SNHLY and CDR2 FYNNEI. Here the CDR3 reads CASTEQGGGQPQHF. The CDR3 DNA sequence: TGTGCCAGCACTGAACAGGGGGGAGGTCAGCCCCAGCATTTT.

The chain carries TRBV12-5 and TRBJ1-5; 11 bases line up with TRBD1. Germline V gene data show CDR1 as LGHNT and CDR2 as FRNRAP. V trimming: 5 bases; J trimming: 0 bases; junction bases outside the gene matches: 6. This CDR3 comprises 17 residues. The CDR3 sequence is CASGPGTGGISNQPQHF. The CDR3 DNA reads TGTGCTAGTGGTCCTGGGACAGGGGGTATTAGCAATCAGCCCCAGCATTTT.

The V and J genes are TRBV29-1 and TRBJ2-4; 8 nucleotides align to TRBD1. This CDR3 is built from 16 residues. Germline V lookup: CDR1 SQVTM, CDR2 ANQGSEA. Trimming cost V 1 base and J 6 bases; bases outside gene matches: 11. The CDR3 DNA reads as TGCAGCGTTGAAGCTTCCGTTACCGGACAGGGAAACATTCAGTACTTC. This translates into CSVEASVTGQGNIQYF.

J is TRBJ2-5 and V is TRBV18; tentatively, D is TRBD1 (5 bases). CDR1 and CDR2 (germline): KGHSH, LQKENI. V was cut by 1 base and J by 1 base, with 13 bases left in between. This CDR3 is built from 16 residues. CDR3 nucleotides: TGTGCCAGCTCACCACTTACCGGACACCTCCAAGAGACCCAGTACTTC. Translating it yields CASSPLTGHLQETQYF. Combining the CDR3 with reference TRBV18 and TRBJ2-5 gives the whole variable domain NAGVMQNPRHLVRRRGQEARLRCSPMKGHSHVYWYRQLPEEGLKFMVYLQKENIIDESGMPKERFSAEFPKEGPSILRIQQVVRGDSAAYFCASSPLTGHLQETQYFGPGTRLLVL.

This chain links TRBV6-5 with TRBJ1-1, with D possibly TRBD1 on 5 matching bases. V lost 6 bases and J lost 1, with 12 bases in between. The CDR3 totals 14 residues. Germline CDR1 is MNHEY and CDR2 is SVGAGI. The DNA for the CDR3 is TGTGCCAGCAGGACGGGACGCCCGAACACTGAAGCTTTCTTT. Its translation is CASRTGRPNTEAFF.

This sequence joins TRBV11-2 and TRBJ2-7; D unclear. V lost 4 bases, J lost 4 bases, and 23 bases lay in between. The CDR3 has 17 amino acids. Germline values: CDR1 SGHAT, CDR2 FQNNGV. CDR3 DNA sequence: TGTGCCAGCAGCTCAGACCACGAGGCCAGAGGAATTTACGAGCAGTACTTC. It translates to CASSSDHEARGIYEQYF.

V and J are TRBV28 and TRBJ2-7; 9 nucleotides line up with TRBD2. This CDR3 is 17 amino acids long. Germline V gene lookup returns CDR1 MDHEN and CDR2 SYDVKM. V was clipped by 4 bases and J by 4 bases; unmatched bases: 14. CDR3 bases: TGTGCCAGCAGTTCCCCGGTAGGAGCGGGAGGTCGGTACGAGCAGTACTTC. Amino acids: CASSSPVGAGGRYEQYF.

This clone was seen more than once but under ten times. The chain uses TRBV27 and TRBJ2-7; D unresolved. Germline values: CDR1 MNHEY, CDR2 SMNVEV (reference sequence). The CDR3 is 14 amino acids. The V end lost 4 bases, the J end lost 1 base, and 11 bases lay between the germline ends. CDR3 sequence (DNA): TGTGCCAGCAGTTCACGAAGATTTTCCTACGAGCAGTACTTC. This codes for CASSSRRFSYEQYF.

Written as DNA, the CDR3 is TGTGCCAGCTCCAACAGGGGGCAAGGAGGACCCCAGCATTTT. Its translation is CASSNRGQGGPQHF. The V call is TRBV19, the J call TRBJ1-5, with 9 bases aligning to TRBD1. This CDR3 has 14 amino acids. Trimming cost V 9 bases and J 10 bases; bases outside gene matches: 13. The germline CDR1 and CDR2 sequences are LNHDA and SQIVND (reference sequence).